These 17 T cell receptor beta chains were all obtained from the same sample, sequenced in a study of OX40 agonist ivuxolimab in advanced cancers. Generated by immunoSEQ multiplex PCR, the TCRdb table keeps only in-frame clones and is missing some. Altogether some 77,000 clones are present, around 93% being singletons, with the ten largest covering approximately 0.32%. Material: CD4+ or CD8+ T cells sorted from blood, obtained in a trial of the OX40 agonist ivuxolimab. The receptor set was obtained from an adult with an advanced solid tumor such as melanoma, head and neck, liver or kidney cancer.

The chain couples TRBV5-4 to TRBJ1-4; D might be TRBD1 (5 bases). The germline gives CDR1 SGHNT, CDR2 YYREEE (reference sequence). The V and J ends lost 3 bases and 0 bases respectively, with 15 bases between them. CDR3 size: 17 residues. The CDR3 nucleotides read TGTGCCAGCAGCTCGGGCGGACACTCTGCAACTAATGAAAAACTGTTTTTT. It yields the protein CASSSGGHSATNEKLFF.

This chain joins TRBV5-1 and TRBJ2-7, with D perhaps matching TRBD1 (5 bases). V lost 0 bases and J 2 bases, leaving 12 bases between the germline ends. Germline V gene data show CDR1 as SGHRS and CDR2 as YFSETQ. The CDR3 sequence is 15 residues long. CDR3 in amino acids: CASSLARETPYEQYF. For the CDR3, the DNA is TGCGCCAGCAGCTTGGCCAGGGAAACCCCCTACGAGCAGTACTTC. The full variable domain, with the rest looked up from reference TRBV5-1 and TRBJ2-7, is KAGVTQTPRYLIKTRGQQVTLSCSPISGHRSVSWYQQTPGQGLQFLFEYFSETQRNKGNFPGRFSGRQFSNSRSEMNVSTLELGDSALYLCASSLARETPYEQYFGPGTRLTVT.

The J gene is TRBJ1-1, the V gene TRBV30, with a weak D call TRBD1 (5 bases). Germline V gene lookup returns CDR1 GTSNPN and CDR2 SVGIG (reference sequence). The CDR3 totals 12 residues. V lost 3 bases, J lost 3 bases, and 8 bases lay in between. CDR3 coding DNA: TGTGCCTGGAGCCGGGGCTACACTGAAGCTTTCTTT. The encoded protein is CAWSRGYTEAFF. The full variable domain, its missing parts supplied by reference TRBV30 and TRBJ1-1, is SQTIHQWPATLVQPVGSPLSLECTVEGTSNPNLYWYRQAAGRGLQLLFYSVGIGQISSEVPQNLSASRPQDRQFILSSKKLLLSDSGFYLCAWSRGYTEAFFGQGTRLTVV.

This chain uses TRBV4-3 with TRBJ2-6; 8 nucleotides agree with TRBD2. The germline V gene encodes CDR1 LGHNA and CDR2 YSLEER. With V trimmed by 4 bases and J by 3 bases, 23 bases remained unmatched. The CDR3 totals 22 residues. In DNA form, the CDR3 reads TGCGCCAGCAGCCCCACCCGCCCATCTAGCGGGCCCTTTCTGGGTGGGGCCAACGTCCTGACTTTC. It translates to CASSPTRPSSGPFLGGANVLTF.

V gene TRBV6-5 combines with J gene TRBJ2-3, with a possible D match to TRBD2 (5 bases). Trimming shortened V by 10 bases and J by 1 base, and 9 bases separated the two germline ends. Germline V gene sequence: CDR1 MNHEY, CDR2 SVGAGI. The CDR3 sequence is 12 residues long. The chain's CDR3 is CATAARTDTQYF. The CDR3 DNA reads TGTGCCACAGCGGCTCGCACAGATACGCAGTATTTT.

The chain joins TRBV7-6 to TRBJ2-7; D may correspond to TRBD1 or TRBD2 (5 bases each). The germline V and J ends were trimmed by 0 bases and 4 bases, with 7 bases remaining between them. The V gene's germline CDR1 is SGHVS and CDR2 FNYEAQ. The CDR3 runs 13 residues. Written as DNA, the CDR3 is TGTGCCAGCAGCTTAGCGGGACCTTACGAGCAGTACTTC. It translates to CASSLAGPYEQYF.

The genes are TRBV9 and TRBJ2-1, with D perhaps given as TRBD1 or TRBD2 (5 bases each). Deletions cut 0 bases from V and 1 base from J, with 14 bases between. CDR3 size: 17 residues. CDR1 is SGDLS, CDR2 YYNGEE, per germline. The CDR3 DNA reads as TGTGCCAGCAGCGTAGCTCTCACGGGGCTATCCTACAATGAGCAGTTCTTC. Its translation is CASSVALTGLSYNEQFF.

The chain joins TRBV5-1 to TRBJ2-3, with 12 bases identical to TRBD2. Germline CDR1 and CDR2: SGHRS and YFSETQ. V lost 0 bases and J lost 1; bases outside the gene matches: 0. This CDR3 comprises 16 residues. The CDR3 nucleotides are TGCGCCAGCAGCTTGGGACTAGCGGGAGGCACAGATACGCAGTATTTT. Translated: CASSLGLAGGTDTQYF. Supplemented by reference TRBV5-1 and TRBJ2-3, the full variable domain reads KAGVTQTPRYLIKTRGQQVTLSCSPISGHRSVSWYQQTPGQGLQFLFEYFSETQRNKGNFPGRFSGRQFSNSRSEMNVSTLELGDSALYLCASSLGLAGGTDTQYFGPGTRLTVL.

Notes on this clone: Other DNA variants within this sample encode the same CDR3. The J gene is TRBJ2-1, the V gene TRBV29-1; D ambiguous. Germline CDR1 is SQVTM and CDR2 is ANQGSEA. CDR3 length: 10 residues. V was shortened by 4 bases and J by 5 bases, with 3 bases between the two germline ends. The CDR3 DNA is TGCAGCGTTGTAGACAATGAGCAGTTCTTC. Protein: CSVVDNEQFF.

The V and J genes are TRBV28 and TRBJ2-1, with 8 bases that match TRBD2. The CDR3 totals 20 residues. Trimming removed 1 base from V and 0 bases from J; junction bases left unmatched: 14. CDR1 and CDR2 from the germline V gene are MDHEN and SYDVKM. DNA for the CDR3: TGTGCCAGCAGTTTATTCCCCGGGAGGGCCCTAGCGAGCTCCTACAATGAGCAGTTCTTC. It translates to CASSLFPGRALASSYNEQFF.

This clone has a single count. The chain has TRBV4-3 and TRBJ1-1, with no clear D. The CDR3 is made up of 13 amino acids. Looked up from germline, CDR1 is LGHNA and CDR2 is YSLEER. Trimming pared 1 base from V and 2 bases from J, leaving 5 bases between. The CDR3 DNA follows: TGCGCCAGCAGCCAAGGGTATAACACTGAAGCTTTCTTT. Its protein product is CASSQGYNTEAFF.

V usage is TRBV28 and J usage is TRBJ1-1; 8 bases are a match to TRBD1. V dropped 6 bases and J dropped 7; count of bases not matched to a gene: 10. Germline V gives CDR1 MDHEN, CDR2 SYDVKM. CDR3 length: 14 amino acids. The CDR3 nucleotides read TGTGCCAGCAGGGACCGGACAGGGCCGCTTGAAGCTTTCTTT. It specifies CASRDRTGPLEAFF.

DNA for the CDR3: TGTGCCAGCTCACCAGAAAAGGGAAGAACGGATGAGCAGTTCTTC. Encoded protein: CASSPEKGRTDEQFF. This chain uses TRBV18 with TRBJ2-1; D gene ambiguous. Trimming took 2 bases from V and 8 from J, leaving 16 bases between them. Germline V gene data show CDR1 as KGHSH and CDR2 as LQKENI. The CDR3 totals 15 residues.

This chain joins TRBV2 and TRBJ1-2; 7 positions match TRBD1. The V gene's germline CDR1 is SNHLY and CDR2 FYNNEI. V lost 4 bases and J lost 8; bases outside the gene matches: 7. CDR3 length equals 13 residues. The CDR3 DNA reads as TGTGCCAGCAGTGGGGACAGCCCCCTGGGCTACACCTTC. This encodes CASSGDSPLGYTF. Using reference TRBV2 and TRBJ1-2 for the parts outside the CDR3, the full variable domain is EPEVTQTPSHQVTQMGQEVILRCVPISNHLYFYWYRQILGQKVEFLVSFYNNEISEKSEIFDDQFSVERPDGSNFTLKIRSTKLEDSAMYFCASSGDSPLGYTFGSGTRLTVV.

DNA for the CDR3: TGTGCCAGCAGCCAACTAGCGGGAGGGCCCCCGGAGCAGTACTTC. This translates into CASSQLAGGPPEQYF. The gene calls are TRBV7-2 and TRBJ2-7; the match to TRBD2 covers 13 bases. Per the germline V gene, CDR1 is SGHTA and CDR2 is FQGNSA. Trimming took 5 bases from V and 7 from J; bases not matched to a gene: 8. The CDR3 covers 15 residues. The full variable domain, in which reference TRBV7-2 and TRBJ2-7 provide the parts outside the CDR3, is GAGVSQSPSNKVTEKGKDVELRCDPISGHTALYWYRQSLGQGLEFLIYFQGNSAPDKSGLPSDRFSAERTGGSVSTLTIQRTQQEDSAVYLCASSQLAGGPPEQYFGPGTRLTVT.

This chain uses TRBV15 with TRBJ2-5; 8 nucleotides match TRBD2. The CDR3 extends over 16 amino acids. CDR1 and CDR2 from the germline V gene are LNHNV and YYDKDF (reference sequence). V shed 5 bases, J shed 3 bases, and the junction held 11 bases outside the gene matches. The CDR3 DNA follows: TGTGCCACCAGCTGGTCTGGCGGGGGGCTCGAAGAGACCCAGTACTTC. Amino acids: CATSWSGGGLEETQYF.

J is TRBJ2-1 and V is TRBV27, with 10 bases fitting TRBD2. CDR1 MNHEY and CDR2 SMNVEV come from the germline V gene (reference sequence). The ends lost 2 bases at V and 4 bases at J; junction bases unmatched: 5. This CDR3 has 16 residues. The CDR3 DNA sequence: TGTGCCAGCAGTTTAAAGGGACTAGCGCCGTACAATGAGCAGTTCTTC. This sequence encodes CASSLKGLAPYNEQFF.